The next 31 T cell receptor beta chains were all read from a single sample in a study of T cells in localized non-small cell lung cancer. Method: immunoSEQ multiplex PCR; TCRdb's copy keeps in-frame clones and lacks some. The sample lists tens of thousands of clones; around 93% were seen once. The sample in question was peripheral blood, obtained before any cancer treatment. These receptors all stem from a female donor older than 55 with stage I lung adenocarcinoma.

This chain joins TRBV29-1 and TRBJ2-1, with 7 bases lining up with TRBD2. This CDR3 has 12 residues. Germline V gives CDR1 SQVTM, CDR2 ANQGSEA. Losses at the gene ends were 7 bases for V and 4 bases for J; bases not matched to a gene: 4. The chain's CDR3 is CSGSGTYNEQFF. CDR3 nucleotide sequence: TGCAGCGGGAGCGGGACTTACAATGAGCAGTTCTTC.

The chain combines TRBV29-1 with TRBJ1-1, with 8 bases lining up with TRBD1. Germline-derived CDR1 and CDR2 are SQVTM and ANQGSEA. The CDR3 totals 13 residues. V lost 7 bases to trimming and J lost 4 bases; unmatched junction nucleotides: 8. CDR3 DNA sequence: TGCAGCGAATACAGGGGGTCGGGCACTGAAGCTTTCTTT. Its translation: CSEYRGSGTEAFF. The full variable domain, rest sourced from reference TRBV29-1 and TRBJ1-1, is SAVISQKPSRDICQRGTSLTIQCQVDSQVTMMFWYRQQPGQSLTLIATANQGSEATYESGFVIDKFPISRPNLTFSTLTVSNMSPEDSSIYLCSEYRGSGTEAFFGQGTRLTVV.

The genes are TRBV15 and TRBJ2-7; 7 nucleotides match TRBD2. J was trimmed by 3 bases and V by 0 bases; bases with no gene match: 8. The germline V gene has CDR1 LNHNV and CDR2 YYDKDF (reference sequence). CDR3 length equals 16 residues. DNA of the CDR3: TGTGCCACCAGCAGAGATCCAGGGAGGGGACTCTACGAGCAGTACTTC. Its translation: CATSRDPGRGLYEQYF.

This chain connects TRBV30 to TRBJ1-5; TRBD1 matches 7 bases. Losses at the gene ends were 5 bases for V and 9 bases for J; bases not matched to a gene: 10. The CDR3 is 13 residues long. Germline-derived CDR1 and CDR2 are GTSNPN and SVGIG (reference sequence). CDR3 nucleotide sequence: TGTGCCTGGGAGGGGGCCGTAACAGGGCCCCAGCATTTT. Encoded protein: CAWEGAVTGPQHF.

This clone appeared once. This chain's CDR3 is CASSESRTGEFGYTF. The CDR3, as DNA: TGCGCCAGCAGTGAGTCGAGGACAGGGGAATTTGGCTACACCTTC. This sequence joins TRBV10-2 and TRBJ1-2; 9 bases agree with TRBD1. V lost 0 bases, J lost 7 bases, and 6 bases stayed unmatched. This CDR3 has 15 amino acids. Germline-derived CDR1 and CDR2 are WSHSY and SAAADI.

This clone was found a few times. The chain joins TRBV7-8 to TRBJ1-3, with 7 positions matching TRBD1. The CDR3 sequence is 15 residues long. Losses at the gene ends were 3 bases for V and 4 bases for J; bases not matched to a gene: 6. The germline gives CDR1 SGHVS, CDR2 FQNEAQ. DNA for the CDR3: TGTGCCAGCAGCTTCACAGGGGATAGCGGAAACACCATATATTTT. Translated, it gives CASSFTGDSGNTIYF.

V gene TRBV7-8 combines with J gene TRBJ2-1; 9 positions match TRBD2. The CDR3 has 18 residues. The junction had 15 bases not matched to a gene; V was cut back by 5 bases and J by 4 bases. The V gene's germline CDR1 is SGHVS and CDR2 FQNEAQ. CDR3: CASSPTPEGGRGYNEQFF. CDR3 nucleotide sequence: TGTGCCAGCAGCCCCACACCCGAGGGCGGGAGGGGGTACAATGAGCAGTTCTTC.

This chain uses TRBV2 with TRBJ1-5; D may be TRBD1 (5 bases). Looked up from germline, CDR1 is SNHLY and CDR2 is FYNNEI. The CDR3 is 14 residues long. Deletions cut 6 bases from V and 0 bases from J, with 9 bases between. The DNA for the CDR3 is TGTGCCAGCAGGAGGGACTATAGCAATCAGCCCCAGCATTTT. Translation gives CASRRDYSNQPQHF.

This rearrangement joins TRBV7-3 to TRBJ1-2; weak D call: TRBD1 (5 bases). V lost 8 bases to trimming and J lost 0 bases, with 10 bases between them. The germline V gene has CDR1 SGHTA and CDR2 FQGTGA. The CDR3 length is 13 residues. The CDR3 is CASGQGSNYGYTF. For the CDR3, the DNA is TGTGCCAGCGGGCAGGGTTCTAACTATGGCTACACCTTC.

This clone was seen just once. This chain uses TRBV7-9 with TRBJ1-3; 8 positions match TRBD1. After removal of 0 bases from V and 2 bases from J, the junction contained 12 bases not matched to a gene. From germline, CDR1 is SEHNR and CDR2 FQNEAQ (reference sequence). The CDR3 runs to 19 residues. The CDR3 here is CASSLAKMTGARAGNTIYF. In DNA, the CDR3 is TGTGCCAGCAGCTTAGCCAAAATGACAGGGGCTAGAGCTGGAAACACCATATATTTT.

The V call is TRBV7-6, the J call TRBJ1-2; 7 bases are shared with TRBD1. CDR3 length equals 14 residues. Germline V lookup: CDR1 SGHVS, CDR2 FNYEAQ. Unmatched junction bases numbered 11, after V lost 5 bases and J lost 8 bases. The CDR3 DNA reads TGTGCCAGCAGCGTCCAACAGGGGATGACGGGCTACACCTTC. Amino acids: CASSVQQGMTGYTF.

Here the CDR3 DNA reads TGTGCCAGCAGCCAAGATGACCGGGAGCAGTACTTC. Translated: CASSQDDREQYF. This rearrangement joins TRBV4-2 to TRBJ2-7; no clear D. Germline assignment: CDR1 LGHNA and CDR2 YNFKEQ. Trimming cost V 0 bases and J 7 bases, with 7 bases left between them. CDR3 size: 12 residues.

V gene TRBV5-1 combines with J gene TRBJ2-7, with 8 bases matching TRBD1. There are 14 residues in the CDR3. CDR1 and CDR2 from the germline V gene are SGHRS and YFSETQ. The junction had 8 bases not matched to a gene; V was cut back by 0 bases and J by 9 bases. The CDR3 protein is CASSLGTGYPGQYF. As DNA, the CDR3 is TGCGCCAGCAGCTTGGGGACAGGGTATCCTGGGCAGTACTTC.

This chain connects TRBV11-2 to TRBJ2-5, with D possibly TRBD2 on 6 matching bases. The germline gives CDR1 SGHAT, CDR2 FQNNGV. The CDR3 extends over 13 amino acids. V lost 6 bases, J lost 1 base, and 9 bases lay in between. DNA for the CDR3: TGTGCCAGCAGTCCGGGACTCCAAGAGACCCAGTACTTC. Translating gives CASSPGLQETQYF.

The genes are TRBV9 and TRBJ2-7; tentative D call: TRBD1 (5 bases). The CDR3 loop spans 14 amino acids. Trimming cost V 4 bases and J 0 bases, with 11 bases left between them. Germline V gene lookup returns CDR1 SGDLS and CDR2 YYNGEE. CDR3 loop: CASSTGHFSYEQYF. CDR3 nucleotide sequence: TGTGCCAGCAGCACCGGACACTTCTCCTACGAGCAGTACTTC.

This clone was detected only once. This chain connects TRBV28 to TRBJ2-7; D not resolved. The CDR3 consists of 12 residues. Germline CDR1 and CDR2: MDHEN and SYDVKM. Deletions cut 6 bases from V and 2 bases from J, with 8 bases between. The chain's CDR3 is CASRAGTYEQYF. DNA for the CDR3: TGTGCCAGCAGAGCAGGAACCTACGAGCAGTACTTC. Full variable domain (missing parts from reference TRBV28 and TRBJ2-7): DVKVTQSSRYLVKRTGEKVFLECVQDMDHENMFWYRQDPGLGLRLIYFSYDVKMKEKGDIPEGYSVSREKKERFSLILESASTNQTSMYLCASRAGTYEQYFGPGTRLTVT.

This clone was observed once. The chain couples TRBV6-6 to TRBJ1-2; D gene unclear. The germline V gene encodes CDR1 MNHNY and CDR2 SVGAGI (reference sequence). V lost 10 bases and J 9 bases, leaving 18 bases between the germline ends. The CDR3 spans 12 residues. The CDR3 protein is CATRLALDSYTF. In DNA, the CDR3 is TGTGCCACCCGATTGGCCTTAGATAGCTACACCTTC.

The CDR3 DNA is TGCGCCAGCAGCTTGCCCGGACCTGGGGCAGATACGCAGTATTTT. Its protein product is CASSLPGPGADTQYF. The chain uses TRBV5-1 and TRBJ2-3; D call uncertain. CDR1 and CDR2 from the germline V gene are SGHRS and YFSETQ. Trimming shortened V by 1 base and J by 4 bases, and 13 bases separated the two germline ends. The CDR3 loop spans 15 amino acids. Looking up the rest from reference TRBV5-1 and TRBJ2-3 gives the full variable domain: KAGVTQTPRYLIKTRGQQVTLSCSPISGHRSVSWYQQTPGQGLQFLFEYFSETQRNKGNFPGRFSGRQFSNSRSEMNVSTLELGDSALYLCASSLPGPGADTQYFGPGTRLTVL.

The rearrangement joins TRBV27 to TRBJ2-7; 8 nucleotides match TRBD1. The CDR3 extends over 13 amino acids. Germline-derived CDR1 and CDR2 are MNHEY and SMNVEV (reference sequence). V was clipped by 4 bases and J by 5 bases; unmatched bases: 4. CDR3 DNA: TGTGCCAGCAGTTATGACAGGGGTGACGAGCAGTACTTC. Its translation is CASSYDRGDEQYF.

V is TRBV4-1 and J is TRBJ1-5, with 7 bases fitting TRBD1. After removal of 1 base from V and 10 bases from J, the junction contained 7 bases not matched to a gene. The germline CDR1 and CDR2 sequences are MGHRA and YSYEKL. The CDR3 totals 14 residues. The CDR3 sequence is CASSQVTGDRPQHF. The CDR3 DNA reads TGCGCCAGCAGCCAAGTAACAGGGGATCGCCCCCAGCATTTT.

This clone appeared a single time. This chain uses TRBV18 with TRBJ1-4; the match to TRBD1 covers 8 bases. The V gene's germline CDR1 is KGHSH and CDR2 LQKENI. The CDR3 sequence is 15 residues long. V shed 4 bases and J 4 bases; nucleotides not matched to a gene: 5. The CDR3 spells CASSHPTGDNEKLFF. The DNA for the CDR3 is TGTGCCAGCTCACACCCGACAGGGGATAATGAAAAACTGTTTTTT. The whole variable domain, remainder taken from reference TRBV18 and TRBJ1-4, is NAGVMQNPRHLVRRRGQEARLRCSPMKGHSHVYWYRQLPEEGLKFMVYLQKENIIDESGMPKERFSAEFPKEGPSILRIQQVVRGDSAAYFCASSHPTGDNEKLFFGSGTQLSVL.

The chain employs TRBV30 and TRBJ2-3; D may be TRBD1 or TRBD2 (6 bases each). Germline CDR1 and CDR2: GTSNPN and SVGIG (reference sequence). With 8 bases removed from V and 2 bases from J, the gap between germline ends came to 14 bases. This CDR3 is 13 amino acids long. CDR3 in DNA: TGTGCCGGGGGGCGCGGGAACACAGATACGCAGTATTTT. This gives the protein CAGGRGNTDTQYF.

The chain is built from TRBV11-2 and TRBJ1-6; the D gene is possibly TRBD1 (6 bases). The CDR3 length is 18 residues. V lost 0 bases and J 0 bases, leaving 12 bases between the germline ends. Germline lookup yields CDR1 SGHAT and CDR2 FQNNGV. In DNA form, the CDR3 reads TGTGCCAGCAGCTTAGAAGGGGGACGAAGCTCCTATAATTCACCCCTCCACTTT. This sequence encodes CASSLEGGRSSYNSPLHF.

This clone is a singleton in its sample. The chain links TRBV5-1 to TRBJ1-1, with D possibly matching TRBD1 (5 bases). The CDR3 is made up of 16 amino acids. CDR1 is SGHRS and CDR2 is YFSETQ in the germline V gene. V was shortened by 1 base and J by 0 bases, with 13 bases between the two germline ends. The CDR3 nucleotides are TGCGCCAGCAGCTTGTACCCGCAGGGCCTGAACACTGAAGCTTTCTTT. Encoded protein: CASSLYPQGLNTEAFF.

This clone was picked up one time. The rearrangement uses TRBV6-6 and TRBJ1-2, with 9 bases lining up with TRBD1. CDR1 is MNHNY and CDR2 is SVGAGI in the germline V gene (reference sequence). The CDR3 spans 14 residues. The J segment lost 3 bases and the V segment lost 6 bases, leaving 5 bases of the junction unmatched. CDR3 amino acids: CASRAGTGYYGYTF. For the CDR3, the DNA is TGTGCCAGCAGAGCCGGGACAGGGTACTATGGCTACACCTTC.

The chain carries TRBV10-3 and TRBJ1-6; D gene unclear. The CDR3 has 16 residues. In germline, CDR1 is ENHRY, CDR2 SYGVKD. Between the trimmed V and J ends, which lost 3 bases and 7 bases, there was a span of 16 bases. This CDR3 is CAISEGFGGRNSPLHF. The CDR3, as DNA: TGTGCCATCAGTGAAGGGTTTGGAGGGAGGAATTCACCCCTCCACTTT.

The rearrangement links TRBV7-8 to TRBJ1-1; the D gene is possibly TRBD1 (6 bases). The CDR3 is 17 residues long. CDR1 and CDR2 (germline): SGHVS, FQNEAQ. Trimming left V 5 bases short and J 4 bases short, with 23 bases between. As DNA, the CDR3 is TGTGCCAGCAGCCCAACCGGGACACGGGCATCCACCACTGAAGCTTTCTTT. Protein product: CASSPTGTRASTTEAFF.

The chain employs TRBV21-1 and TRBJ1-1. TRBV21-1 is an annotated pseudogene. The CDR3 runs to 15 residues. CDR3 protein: CASSKEGGMNTEAFF. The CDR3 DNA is TGTGCCAGCAGCAAGGAGGGGGGTATGAACACTGAAGCTTTCTTT.

The CDR3 sequence: CAWSPRANYGYTF. The CDR3 DNA is TGTGCCTGGAGTCCAAGGGCTAACTATGGCTACACCTTC. This chain joins TRBV30 and TRBJ1-2; D is undetermined. Germline V CDR1 and CDR2: GTSNPN, SVGIG (reference sequence). The V gene lost 2 bases and the J gene lost 0 bases, with 7 bases spanning the gap. This CDR3 spans 13 amino acids.

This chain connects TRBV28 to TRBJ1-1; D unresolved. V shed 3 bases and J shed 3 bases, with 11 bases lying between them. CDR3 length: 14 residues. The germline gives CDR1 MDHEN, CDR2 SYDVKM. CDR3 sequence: CASSLPGGYTEAFF. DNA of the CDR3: TGTGCCAGCAGTTTGCCTGGAGGTTACACTGAAGCTTTCTTT.

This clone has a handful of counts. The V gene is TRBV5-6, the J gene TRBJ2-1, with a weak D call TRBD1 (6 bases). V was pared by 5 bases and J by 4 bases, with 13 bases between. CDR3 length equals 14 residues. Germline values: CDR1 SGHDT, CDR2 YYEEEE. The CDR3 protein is CASRNRVLYNEQFF. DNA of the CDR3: TGTGCCAGCAGAAACAGGGTACTGTACAATGAGCAGTTCTTC.